This T cell receptor (beta chain) emerged from a study of blood T cell repertoires in COVID-19. Study details: T cells, B-cell-depleted T cells, or PBMCs provided the cDNA or gDNA that served as material.

As handled by the study authors: Counts of nucleated cells, estimated from reference gene primer amplification, were obtained. Sequencing was performed with immunoSEQ multiplex PCR; in TCRdb, only in-frame clones are kept and a portion is missing. The V and J calls and the clone size are those of that table, but D and trimming were determined from the DNA. Of 170,000 or so clones listed, 85% are singletons. Germline values: CDR1 SGDLS, CDR2 YYNGEE. Deletions cut 3 bases from V and 4 bases from J, with 22 bases between. The CDR3 totals 17 residues. V and J are TRBV9 and TRBJ1-2; D might be TRBD1 (5 bases). Material: PBMCs or T cells enriched from blood (not recorded which). This TCR was sampled from a man aged 40-55 years who had recovered from COVID-19. The CDR3 sequence: CASSAHPTGETTYGYTF. In DNA, the CDR3 is TGTGCCAGCAGCGCGCATCCCACGGGGGAGACAACCTATGGCTACACCTTC.